What follows are 30 T cell receptor beta chains derived from one specimen sequenced in a study of blood T cell repertoires in COVID-19. Some clones are missing from TCRdb's copy, which holds only in-frame ones; the method was immunoSEQ multiplex PCR. The sample contains some 120,000 clones, 75% to 95% of which appear only once. Sequencing was performed on peripheral blood. These receptors were collected from a human donor with active COVID-19. The donor label of this sample is uncertain.

This sequence joins TRBV28 and TRBJ1-3; 7 nucleotides agree with TRBD1. The CDR3 loop spans 16 amino acids. Trimming cost V 4 bases and J 4 bases; bases outside gene matches: 10. Germline-derived CDR1 and CDR2 are MDHEN and SYDVKM. DNA for the CDR3: TGTGCCAGCAGTTCATCAGGGACAGCTCAGGGAAACACCATATATTTT. Translated: CASSSSGTAQGNTIYF.

The chain couples TRBV11-3 to TRBJ2-3; 7 bases agree with TRBD1. V shed 5 bases, J shed 2 bases, and the junction held 4 bases outside the gene matches. This CDR3 has 14 residues. CDR1 and CDR2 from the germline V gene are SGHNT and YENEEA. CDR3 loop: CASSPGTVTDTQYF. CDR3 DNA: TGTGCCAGCAGCCCAGGGACAGTCACAGATACGCAGTATTTT. Based on the CDR3 plus reference TRBV11-3 and TRBJ2-3, the full variable domain is EAGVVQSPRYKIIEKKQPVAFWCNPISGHNTLYWYLQNLGQGPELLIRYENEEAVDDSQLPKDRFSAERLKGVDSTLKIQPAELGDSAVYLCASSPGTVTDTQYFGPGTRLTVL.

The chain joins TRBV7-9 to TRBJ2-1, with D perhaps TRBD2 (6 bases). With 4 bases removed from V and 6 bases from J, the gap between germline ends came to 19 bases. Germline V gene sequence: CDR1 SEHNR, CDR2 FQNEAQ (reference sequence). The CDR3 is 16 amino acids. CDR3 DNA sequence: TGTGCCAGCAGCTCACCGGGACTGAGTTCTGTCAATGAGCAGTTCTTC. This gives the protein CASSSPGLSSVNEQFF.

This chain uses TRBV29-1 with TRBJ1-5, with 8 bases identical to TRBD1. There are 12 residues in the CDR3. The V gene end was trimmed by 6 bases and the J gene end by 6 bases; junction bases not matched to a gene: 4. Germline V gene lookup returns CDR1 SQVTM and CDR2 ANQGSEA. CDR3 nucleotide sequence: TGCAGCGTCGGACAGGGCGGTCAGCCCCAGCATTTT. Translating gives CSVGQGGQPQHF. Variable domain in full (rest from reference TRBV29-1 and TRBJ1-5): SAVISQKPSRDICQRGTSLTIQCQVDSQVTMMFWYRQQPGQSLTLIATANQGSEATYESGFVIDKFPISRPNLTFSTLTVSNMSPEDSSIYLCSVGQGGQPQHFGDGTRLSIL.

The gene calls are TRBV19 and TRBJ1-1; no clear D. Looked up from germline, CDR1 is LNHDA and CDR2 is SQIVND (reference sequence). Between the trimmed V and J ends, which lost 7 bases and 1 base, there was a span of 10 bases. CDR3 size: 13 residues. The CDR3 is CASKPQANTEAFF. The CDR3 region has the DNA TGTGCCAGTAAACCCCAAGCGAACACTGAAGCTTTCTTT.

The chain carries TRBV6-6 and TRBJ1-1; possible D gene TRBD1, 6 bases. CDR1 MNHNY and CDR2 SVGAGI come from the germline V gene (reference sequence). This CDR3 has 14 residues. Deletions cut 5 bases from V and 0 bases from J, with 10 bases between. CDR3 residues: CASSGQSLNTEAFF. In DNA form, the CDR3 reads TGTGCCAGCAGTGGACAGAGCCTGAACACTGAAGCTTTCTTT.

The rearrangement joins TRBV27 to TRBJ2-7, with D possibly matching TRBD1 (6 bases). Germline values: CDR1 MNHEY, CDR2 SMNVEV (reference sequence). Trimming pared 6 bases from V and 6 bases from J, leaving 18 bases between. The CDR3 is 14 amino acids. CDR3 coding DNA: TGTGCCAGCAGCGTACAGGGAAGCGGATCCGAGCAGTACTTC. Translating gives CASSVQGSGSEQYF.

V usage is TRBV4-3 and J usage is TRBJ1-2; 7 positions match TRBD1. The CDR3 loop spans 14 amino acids. The germline gives CDR1 LGHNA, CDR2 YSLEER. The trim removed 0 bases at V and 10 bases at J, leaving 8 bases unmatched. CDR3 in DNA: TGCGCCAGCAGCCAAGAAAACCTTGACAGGGCCTACACCTTC. Its protein is CASSQENLDRAYTF.

The rearrangement joins TRBV6-5 to TRBJ2-3; 11 nucleotides align to TRBD2. From germline, CDR1 is MNHEY and CDR2 SVGAGI. The CDR3 totals 15 residues. V was pared by 5 bases and J by 5 bases, with 6 bases of the junction left unmatched. The CDR3 region is CASSLIAGGGDTQYF. In DNA form, the CDR3 reads TGTGCCAGCAGTCTTATAGCGGGGGGGGGAGATACGCAGTATTTT.

This clone appeared once. This chain joins TRBV27 and TRBJ2-3; TRBD1 aligns across 9 bases. The J segment lost 5 bases and the V segment lost 5 bases, leaving 8 bases of the junction unmatched. In germline, CDR1 is MNHEY, CDR2 SMNVEV (reference sequence). This CDR3 has 15 amino acids. In nucleotides, the CDR3 is TGTGCCAGCAGTCCTACCGGGACAGGGAAAGATACGCAGTATTTT. This codes for CASSPTGTGKDTQYF.

The chain is built from TRBV6-5 and TRBJ1-4; D unclear. Per germline, CDR1 MNHEY and CDR2 SVGAGI. Trimming left V 5 bases short and J 0 bases short, with 10 bases between. The CDR3 is 15 residues long. The CDR3 sequence: CASSLRDSTNEKLFF. The CDR3 bases are TGTGCCAGCAGTCTGCGGGATTCAACTAATGAAAAACTGTTTTTT.

The rearrangement uses TRBV3-1 (or the pseudogene TRBV3-2) and TRBJ2-7; the match to TRBD1 covers 7 bases. Germline V gene lookup returns CDR1 LGHDT and CDR2 YNNKEL (reference sequence). The CDR3 sequence is 16 residues long. Unmatched junction bases numbered 13, after V lost 1 base and J lost 7 bases. CDR3 amino acids: CASSQVFARNRGEQYF. In DNA form, the CDR3 reads TGTGCCAGCAGCCAAGTATTTGCGAGGAACAGGGGTGAGCAGTACTTC.

This clone was seen only once. The chain employs TRBV7-9 and TRBJ2-1; D ambiguous. V shed 5 bases and J shed 2 bases, with 7 bases lying between them. The CDR3 covers 13 residues. Germline assignment: CDR1 SEHNR and CDR2 FQNEAQ (reference sequence). The CDR3 loop is CASSPPAYNEQFF. CDR3 bases: TGTGCCAGCAGCCCCCCCGCCTACAATGAGCAGTTCTTC.

The chain couples TRBV5-6 to TRBJ1-1; D remains unclear. Germline V gives CDR1 SGHDT, CDR2 YYEEEE. V lost 2 bases, J lost 2 bases, and 10 bases lay in between. The CDR3 is 14 amino acids. In DNA, the CDR3 is TGTGCCAGCAGCTTTGGAGTAGTAAACACTGAAGCTTTCTTT. Translating gives CASSFGVVNTEAFF.

This chain links TRBV9 with TRBJ2-7; 7 nucleotides match TRBD2. Trimming removed 4 bases from V and 3 bases from J; junction bases left unmatched: 7. CDR1 and CDR2 (germline): SGDLS, YYNGEE. The CDR3 spans 14 residues. The CDR3 loop is CASSRSGDFYEQYF. Here the CDR3 DNA reads TGTGCCAGCAGCCGGAGCGGGGACTTCTACGAGCAGTACTTC.

The V and J genes are TRBV27 and TRBJ2-7, with D hard to call. In germline, CDR1 is MNHEY, CDR2 SMNVEV (reference sequence). With 6 bases removed from V and 9 bases from J, the gap between germline ends came to 18 bases. There are 13 residues in the CDR3. The CDR3 nucleotides read TGTGCCAGCAGCCCTCCCCAGAGGTTACCGCAGTACTTC. This codes for CASSPPQRLPQYF.

This clone was seen once. This rearrangement joins TRBV7-2 to TRBJ2-5, with 9 bases identical to TRBD2. Trimming took 6 bases from V and 4 from J; bases not matched to a gene: 18. The germline CDR1 and CDR2 sequences are SGHTA and FQGNSA. The CDR3 runs to 18 residues. CDR3 protein: CASRSGTSLRTGGETQYF. The CDR3 DNA sequence: TGTGCCAGCAGGTCCGGGACTAGCCTTCGAACGGGCGGAGAGACCCAGTACTTC. Full variable domain (rest looked up from reference TRBV7-2 and TRBJ2-5): GAGVSQSPSNKVTEKGKDVELRCDPISGHTALYWYRQSLGQGLEFLIYFQGNSAPDKSGLPSDRFSAERTGGSVSTLTIQRTQQEDSAVYLCASRSGTSLRTGGETQYFGPGTRLLVL.

The rearrangement uses TRBV19 and TRBJ2-1; 10 nucleotides match TRBD2. Per the germline V gene, CDR1 is LNHDA and CDR2 is SQIVND (reference sequence). The V segment lost 5 bases and the J segment 4 bases; nucleotides outside the gene matches: 8. CDR3 length equals 16 residues. The chain's CDR3 is CASSSTSSGGYNEQFF. CDR3 DNA: TGTGCCAGTAGTTCTACATCTAGCGGGGGTTACAATGAGCAGTTCTTC.

V usage is TRBV5-4 and J usage is TRBJ1-1, with TRBD1 identical over 7 bases. Trimming took 0 bases from V and 4 from J; bases not matched to a gene: 6. Germline V gives CDR1 SGHNT, CDR2 YYREEE (reference sequence). The CDR3 consists of 15 residues. Here the CDR3 DNA reads TGTGCCAGCAGCTTGGAGGGCAGGGGGAGCACTGAAGCTTTCTTT. Translation gives CASSLEGRGSTEAFF.

The CDR3 nucleotides read TGCGCCAGCAGCTTGGCCAATCAGGGGGAGCAGTACTTC. Encoded protein: CASSLANQGEQYF. The chain recombines TRBV5-1 with TRBJ2-7; possibly TRBD1 for D (6 bases). Looked up from germline, CDR1 is SGHRS and CDR2 is YFSETQ. The CDR3 runs to 13 residues. With 0 bases removed from V and 7 bases from J, the gap between germline ends came to 11 bases.

The chain couples TRBV27 to TRBJ1-1; TRBD1 is a possible D gene (5 bases). The CDR3 spans 15 residues. Germline V gene lookup returns CDR1 MNHEY and CDR2 SMNVEV (reference sequence). The V and J ends lost 6 bases and 2 bases respectively, with 16 bases between them. The CDR3 protein is CASSDRQPYNTEAFF. Written as DNA, the CDR3 is TGTGCCAGCAGCGATCGACAGCCGTATAACACTGAAGCTTTCTTT.

The J gene is TRBJ1-1, the V gene TRBV3-1 (or the pseudogene TRBV3-2), with a possible D match to TRBD1 (5 bases). V was clipped by 3 bases and J by 10 bases, with 9 bases between them. This CDR3 has 11 amino acids. Germline V gene sequence: CDR1 LGHDT, CDR2 YNNKEL (reference sequence). The CDR3 DNA sequence: TGTGCCAGCAGCCACGGGGGACCAGCTTTCTTT. Protein sequence: CASSHGGPAFF.

This chain connects TRBV6-5 to TRBJ2-7; 12 bases match TRBD1. CDR1 and CDR2 from the germline V gene are MNHEY and SVGAGI. The junction had 4 bases not matched to a gene; V was cut back by 2 bases and J by 5 bases. The CDR3 runs 15 residues. The CDR3 protein is CASSYGTGGMDEQYF. CDR3 sequence (DNA): TGTGCCAGCAGTTACGGGACAGGGGGCATGGACGAGCAGTACTTC.

Worth noting for this clone: This specimen includes other DNA sequences encoding the same CDR3. The V call is TRBV19, the J call TRBJ2-1; 12 bases are shared with TRBD2. Germline V gene data show CDR1 as LNHDA and CDR2 as SQIVND (reference sequence). The CDR3 is 15 amino acids. The trim removed 4 bases at V and 10 bases at J, leaving 8 bases unmatched. The CDR3 DNA reads TGTGCCAGTAGTAGGGCTAGCGGGGGGGCCGGGGAGCAGTTCTTC. Its translation is CASSRASGGAGEQFF. Full variable domain (missing parts from reference TRBV19 and TRBJ2-1): DGGITQSPKYLFRKEGQNVTLSCEQNLNHDAMYWYRQDPGQGLRLIYYSQIVNDFQKGDIAEGYSVSREKKESFPLTVTSAQKNPTAFYLCASSRASGGAGEQFFGPGTRLTVL.

The V and J genes are TRBV10-3 and TRBJ2-3; weak D call: TRBD2 (7 bases). Germline V gene lookup returns CDR1 ENHRY and CDR2 SYGVKD. Trimming shortened V by 2 bases and J by 6 bases, and 12 bases separated the two germline ends. The CDR3 sequence is 14 residues long. The CDR3 nucleotides are TGTGCCATCAGTGAGGCGGGGGCGCCGGATACGCAGTATTTT. This translates into CAISEAGAPDTQYF.

This rearrangement joins TRBV24-1 to TRBJ2-5, with 9 bases lining up with TRBD1. The CDR3 is made up of 15 amino acids. Looked up from germline, CDR1 is KGHDR and CDR2 is SFDVKD. V lost 4 bases, J lost 5 bases, and 7 bases stayed unmatched. The CDR3 loop is CATSENRGPTETQYF. CDR3 bases: TGTGCCACCAGTGAGAACAGGGGGCCTACGGAGACCCAGTACTTC.

In DNA form, the CDR3 reads TGCGCCAGCAGCCAAGATCAGGGGGCGAGAACTGAAGCTTTCTTT. It codes for CASSQDQGARTEAFF. The chain links TRBV4-1 to TRBJ1-1; 8 bases agree with TRBD1. Trimming cost V 0 bases and J 5 bases; bases outside gene matches: 5. The CDR3 has 15 amino acids. Germline V gives CDR1 MGHRA, CDR2 YSYEKL.

V and J are TRBV30 and TRBJ2-1; the match to TRBD2 covers 8 bases. This CDR3 has 15 amino acids. With V trimmed by 0 bases and J by 6 bases, 7 bases remained unmatched. Germline CDR1 reads GTSNPN; CDR2 reads SVGIG (reference sequence). The CDR3 bases are TGTGCCTGGAGTGTACGGGGGGGCATTGTCAATGAGCAGTTCTTC. Translation gives CAWSVRGGIVNEQFF.

The gene calls are TRBV4-3 and TRBJ1-1; D is unresolved. The CDR3 has 15 residues. Per germline, CDR1 LGHNA and CDR2 YSLEER. V lost 0 bases and J lost 0, with 8 bases in between. CDR3 in amino acids: CASSQELRVNTEAFF. The CDR3 region has the DNA TGCGCCAGCAGCCAAGAGCTACGAGTGAACACTGAAGCTTTCTTT.

This clone was seen a single time. The rearrangement links TRBV5-1 to TRBJ2-7; possibly TRBD2 for D (5 bases). The germline CDR1 and CDR2 sequences are SGHRS and YFSETQ. The CDR3 loop spans 15 amino acids. With 7 bases removed from V and 5 bases from J, the gap between germline ends came to 22 bases. The CDR3 spells CASSRGPGKEHEQYF. The CDR3, as DNA: TGCGCCAGCTCCCGGGGTCCGGGGAAAGAGCACGAGCAGTACTTC. The full variable domain, completed using reference TRBV5-1 and TRBJ2-7, is KAGVTQTPRYLIKTRGQQVTLSCSPISGHRSVSWYQQTPGQGLQFLFEYFSETQRNKGNFPGRFSGRQFSNSRSEMNVSTLELGDSALYLCASSRGPGKEHEQYFGPGTRLTVT.